There are many counts of the clone carrying this TCR beta chain. Its antigen is undetermined. A quantitative 5'-RACE method, one with molecular barcodes, was used to make TCR beta libraries. TCRdb called the 5' RACE reads again in MiXCR, with one record for every CDR3 protein. This table has approximately 240,000 distinct CDR3 sequences, more than 9% appearing once. The ends were cut back, 4 bases at V and 1 base at J, with 4 bases in the middle. Germline CDR1 ENHRY, CDR2 SYGVKD. CDR3 length: 12 amino acids. This specimen belongs to a study of CD8 T cells in ankylosing spondylitis. Study findings and constraints: Earlier studies detected some motif variants in reactive arthritis synovial fluid and blood. A motif in TCR beta, a set of eight highly homologous variants, appeared characteristic of ankylosing spondylitis blood. Disease-linked clones had a CD8+ phenotype and relatively low frequency in peripheral blood.

The rearrangement links TRBV10-3 to TRBJ1-1; the D is unclear. The sample consisted of blood, either unsorted or a sorted T cell fraction (not recorded which). The sequence was obtained from a male donor with ankylosing spondylitis or in good health (not recorded which). DNA for the CDR3: TGTGCCATCAGTGTATCGAACACTGAAGCTTTCTTT. Translated, it gives CAISVSNTEAFF.